A single sample is the source of the 25 T cell receptor beta chains below, sequenced in a study of T-cell memory formation after mild COVID-19. MiXCR, run by TCRdb on the 5' RACE reads, gives a single entry per CDR3 protein. The sample lists 140,000 or so distinct CDR3 sequences; 6% were seen once. The sequenced material came from PBMCs or a T cell subset sorted from them (not recorded which). The receptors stem from an adult woman who had mild COVID-19 (a few samples of this study predate the infection). Cell type and time point are not known.

This clonotype was detected a few times. The chain employs TRBV2 and TRBJ2-1; the match to TRBD2 covers 10 bases. Germline V lookup: CDR1 SNHLY, CDR2 FYNNEI. V lost 1 base to trimming and J lost 7 bases; unmatched junction nucleotides: 7. The length of the CDR3 is 16 residues. CDR3 sequence: CASSEDRAGGRNEQFF. CDR3 DNA: TGTGCCAGCAGTGAAGACCGAGCGGGGGGGCGAAATGAGCAGTTCTTC.

V gene TRBV11-2 combines with J gene TRBJ2-7, with D unclear. The CDR3 totals 15 residues. Germline assignment: CDR1 SGHAT and CDR2 FQNNGV. The V end lost 4 bases, the J end lost 0 bases, and 13 bases lay between the germline ends. The DNA for the CDR3 is TGTGCCAGCAGCTCACTCCAACGACACTCCTACGAGCAGTACTTC. Amino acid sequence: CASSSLQRHSYEQYF.

This clonotype was detected ten times or more. J is TRBJ1-1 and V is TRBV11-2, with 7 nucleotides matching TRBD1. J lost 7 bases, V lost 1 base, and 6 bases had no gene match. CDR1 is SGHAT and CDR2 is FQNNGV in the germline V gene. The CDR3 totals 14 residues. The CDR3, as DNA: TGTGCCAGCAGCTTAGGGACAGGACCCTTTGAAGCTTTCTTT. This codes for CASSLGTGPFEAFF.

This clonotype was observed a handful of times. This rearrangement joins TRBV18 to TRBJ2-1; D uncertain. The ends were cut back, 2 bases at V and 4 bases at J, with 15 bases in the middle. The germline V gene encodes CDR1 KGHSH and CDR2 LQKENI. This CDR3 comprises 16 residues. CDR3 nucleotide sequence: TGTGCCAGCTCACCAAGGGTACAGACCTATTACAATGAGCAGTTCTTC. This gives the protein CASSPRVQTYYNEQFF.

This clonotype was observed a few times. The chain employs TRBV18 and TRBJ1-3; D perhaps matches TRBD1 (5 bases). Trimming removed 0 bases from V and 5 bases from J, with 14 bases in between. Germline V gene data show CDR1 as KGHSH and CDR2 as LQKENI. There are 16 residues in the CDR3. This chain's CDR3 is CASSPPGPEVRNTIYF. The CDR3 nucleotides read TGTGCCAGCTCACCACCGGGGCCCGAGGTGCGAAACACCATATATTTT.

The genes are TRBV7-9 and TRBJ1-1; maybe TRBD1 (5 bases). The CDR3 spans 16 residues. The V end lost 5 bases, the J end lost 6 bases, and 22 bases lay between the germline ends. Germline V gene sequence: CDR1 SEHNR, CDR2 FQNEAQ (reference sequence). CDR3 sequence: CASSVPRAPSNPEAFF. The CDR3 DNA reads as TGTGCCAGCAGCGTACCCAGGGCGCCCAGCAACCCTGAAGCTTTCTTT. Combining the CDR3 with reference TRBV7-9 and TRBJ1-1 gives the whole variable domain DTGVSQNPRHKITKRGQNVTFRCDPISEHNRLYWYRQTLGQGPEFLTYFQNEAQLEKSRLLSDRFSAERPKGSFSTLEIQRTEQGDSAMYLCASSVPRAPSNPEAFFGQGTRLTVV.

Worth noting for this clonotype: Its ends do not fully match the called genes, so a read error is possible. The chain carries TRBV7-2 and TRBJ2-5; D is ambiguous. The CDR3 sequence is 11 residues long. The V gene's germline CDR1 is SGHTA and CDR2 FQGNSA. The DNA of the CDR3 is TGTGCCAGCAGCTTAGGACTGGTGGGGTTCTTC. This codes for CASSLGLVGFF.

The chain recombines TRBV12-3 or TRBV12-4 with TRBJ2-1, with TRBD1 matching over 11 bases. V was pared by 8 bases and J by 8 bases, with 11 bases of the junction left unmatched. CDR3 length equals 15 residues. CDR3 DNA: TGTGCCAGCGCGGCCTGGGACAGGGGGAGTTATGAGCAGTTCTTC. Its translation is CASAAWDRGSYEQFF.

The chain recombines TRBV7-2 with TRBJ2-5; 9 bases agree with TRBD2. Germline V lookup: CDR1 SGHTA, CDR2 FQGNSA. The CDR3 is 16 amino acids. V lost 3 bases to trimming and J lost 3 bases; unmatched junction nucleotides: 8. CDR3 nucleotides: TGTGCCAGCAGCTTCTCGGGCGGGAGGGTAAAAGAGACCCAGTACTTC. It specifies CASSFSGGRVKETQYF.

This rearrangement joins TRBV20-1 to TRBJ2-1, with 7 bases lining up with TRBD2. The junction had 10 bases not matched to a gene; V was cut back by 4 bases and J by 7 bases. Per germline, CDR1 DFQATT and CDR2 SNEGSKA (reference sequence). The CDR3 is 14 residues long. The CDR3: CSATSAGSSNEQFF. The DNA of the CDR3 is TGCAGTGCTACCTCAGCGGGATCTTCGAATGAGCAGTTCTTC.

This clonotype has only a few counts. The rearrangement uses TRBV5-4 and TRBJ2-3, with D perhaps given as TRBD1 or TRBD2 (5 bases each). The germline V and J ends were trimmed by 3 bases and 10 bases, with 18 bases remaining between them. CDR1 and CDR2 from the germline V gene are SGHNT and YYREEE (reference sequence). The CDR3 length is 14 residues. The chain's CDR3 is CASSSDLGEQAQYF. DNA of the CDR3: TGTGCCAGCAGCTCGGACCTAGGGGAGCAGGCGCAGTATTTT.

Ten or more counts support this clonotype. This rearrangement joins TRBV2 to TRBJ1-3; D not certain. Germline V CDR1 and CDR2: SNHLY, FYNNEI. This CDR3 has 14 amino acids. V was clipped by 3 bases and J by 0 bases, with 6 bases between them. The CDR3 sequence is CASSDQNSGNTIYF. The CDR3, as DNA: TGTGCCAGCAGTGATCAGAACTCTGGAAACACCATATATTTT.

This clonotype was detected ten times or more. The V gene is TRBV7-8, the J gene TRBJ1-4, with TRBD1 identical over 8 bases. V was pared by 4 bases and J by 7 bases, with 8 bases of the junction left unmatched. CDR3 length: 15 amino acids. Germline assignment: CDR1 SGHVS and CDR2 FQNEAQ. The CDR3 here is CASSSSGGVGEKLFF. Here the CDR3 DNA reads TGTGCCAGCAGCTCCTCAGGGGGCGTCGGTGAAAAACTGTTTTTT.

This clonotype was detected only a few times. The chain carries TRBV5-4 and TRBJ2-2, with 8 bases aligning to TRBD1. With 4 bases clipped from V and 6 bases from J, the junction kept 8 bases outside the gene matches. CDR1 is SGHNT and CDR2 is YYREEE in the germline V gene (reference sequence). CDR3 length: 15 amino acids. Here the CDR3 reads CASSRPGQEAGELFF. The CDR3 DNA is TGTGCCAGCAGCCGGCCGGGACAGGAGGCCGGGGAGCTGTTTTTT.

This clonotype has ten or more counts. This rearrangement joins TRBV3-1 to TRBJ1-3; D unresolved. V was shortened by 3 bases and J by 0 bases, with 15 bases between the two germline ends. This CDR3 is 17 amino acids long. Germline V gene data show CDR1 as LGHDT and CDR2 as YNNKEL (reference sequence). Written as DNA, the CDR3 is TGTGCCAGCAGCCACGATGCCACAGCAGCCTCTGGAAACACCATATATTTT. Its protein is CASSHDATAASGNTIYF.

This clonotype was counted between two and nine times. The gene calls are TRBV27 and TRBJ2-1; 11 bases map to TRBD2. Unmatched junction bases numbered 4, after V lost 8 bases and J lost 4 bases. In germline, CDR1 is MNHEY, CDR2 SMNVEV (reference sequence). This CDR3 contains 14 residues. The CDR3 nucleotides are TGTGCCAGCCTTGGACTAGCGGGTTACAATGAGCAGTTCTTC. This sequence encodes CASLGLAGYNEQFF.

This clonotype showed up many times. The rearrangement uses TRBV5-1 and TRBJ2-7; D possibly corresponds to TRBD1 (5 bases). CDR3 length: 14 amino acids. The germline V gene has CDR1 SGHRS and CDR2 YFSETQ. Trimming took 4 bases from V and 2 from J, leaving 13 bases between them. The chain's CDR3 is CASSLDSRTYEQYF. The CDR3 bases are TGCGCCAGCAGCCTAGACAGCCGAACCTACGAGCAGTACTTC.

This clonotype has a count of ten or more. V usage is TRBV20-1 and J usage is TRBJ2-7; the D gene is possibly TRBD2 (5 bases). V was shortened by 5 bases and J by 2 bases, with 10 bases between the two germline ends. CDR1 is DFQATT, CDR2 SNEGSKA, per germline (reference sequence). This CDR3 region has 12 residues. The CDR3 DNA reads TGCAGTGCTCGGAGGACGGCCTACGAGCAGTACTTC. Protein: CSARRTAYEQYF.

The chain is built from TRBV7-8 and TRBJ2-5; no firm D call. The CDR3 loop spans 13 amino acids. V was trimmed by 5 bases and J by 3 bases, leaving 10 bases between them. Germline CDR1 reads SGHVS; CDR2 reads FQNEAQ. The CDR3 DNA reads as TGTGCCAGCAGCGCGAGCCGGGAAGAGACCCAGTACTTC. Encoded protein: CASSASREETQYF.

This clonotype has only a few counts. The V call is TRBV12-3 or TRBV12-4, the J call TRBJ1-2; maybe TRBD1 (5 bases). The CDR3 has 14 amino acids. The V end lost 3 bases, the J end lost 8 bases, and 16 bases lay between the germline ends. The DNA of the CDR3 is TGTGCCAGCAGTTTGGGGCGGCAATTCAGGGGCTACACCTTC. Its protein is CASSLGRQFRGYTF.

This clonotype was detected ten times or more. The chain links TRBV7-9 to TRBJ2-2, with D unresolved. V lost 2 bases, J lost 6 bases, and 1 base lay in between. Per the germline V gene, CDR1 is SEHNR and CDR2 is FQNEAQ (reference sequence). The CDR3 has 11 residues. The CDR3 nucleotides are TGTGCCAGCAGCTTATCCGGGGAGCTGTTTTTT. Its protein is CASSLSGELFF.

This clonotype appeared many times. The CDR3 sequence: CASSLGGSTNTGELFF. The CDR3 DNA sequence: TGTGCCAGCAGCTTAGGAGGTAGCACGAACACCGGGGAGCTGTTTTTT. The chain couples TRBV11-2 to TRBJ2-2; no firm D call. This CDR3 has 16 amino acids. Deletions cut 1 base from V and 0 bases from J, with 9 bases between. The V gene's germline CDR1 is SGHAT and CDR2 FQNNGV. Based on the CDR3 plus reference TRBV11-2 and TRBJ2-2, the full variable domain is EAGVAQSPRYKIIEKRQSVAFWCNPISGHATLYWYQQILGQGPKLLIQFQNNGVVDDSQLPKDRFSAERLKGVDSTLKIQPAKLEDSAVYLCASSLGGSTNTGELFFGEGSRLTVL.

This clonotype occurred many times. The junction departs from the called germline gene at one end, perhaps through a read error. The chain links TRBV7-2 to TRBJ2-7; 8 bases match TRBD2. The CDR3 has 14 residues. Germline lookup yields CDR1 SGHTA and CDR2 FQGNSA. CDR3 sequence: CASSYSGSSHEQYF. CDR3 nucleotide sequence: TGTGCCAGCAGCTACAGCGGGAGCTCCCACGAGCAGTACTTC. The full variable domain, with the rest looked up from reference TRBV7-2 and TRBJ2-7, is GAGVSQSPSNKVTEKGKDVELRCDPISGHTALYWYRQSLGQGLEFLIYFQGNSAPDKSGLPSDRFSAERTGGSVSTLTIQRTQQEDSAVYLCASSYSGSSHEQYFGPGTRLTVT.

The chain has TRBV9 and TRBJ2-5; TRBD1 matches at 8 bases. CDR1 and CDR2 from the germline V gene are SGDLS and YYNGEE. The CDR3 runs 14 residues. After removal of 4 bases from V and 4 bases from J, the junction contained 6 bases not matched to a gene. The CDR3 loop reads CASSKTGAGETQYF. CDR3 DNA sequence: TGTGCCAGCAGCAAGACAGGGGCGGGAGAGACCCAGTACTTC.

This clonotype was recorded at least ten times. The V and J genes are TRBV7-2 and TRBJ2-5; 7 positions agree with TRBD1. The ends lost 5 bases at V and 7 bases at J; junction bases unmatched: 13. This CDR3 contains 15 residues. Germline lookup yields CDR1 SGHTA and CDR2 FQGNSA. In DNA form, the CDR3 reads TGTGCCAGCAGCCCGAGGGGGCATTCACTGGGGACCCAGTACTTC. It translates to CASSPRGHSLGTQYF.